This TCR beta chain was sequenced for a study of blood T cell repertoires in COVID-19. Overall study: Spain, Italy and the United States supplied samples that represented acute and convalescent COVID-19. The analysed material was cDNA or gDNA that came from T cells, B-cell-depleted T cells, or PBMCs.

Original processing notes: Estimation of nucleated cell counts was performed using reference gene primer amplification. Some clones are missing from TCRdb's copy, which holds only in-frame ones; the method was immunoSEQ multiplex PCR. V, J and clone size were drawn from that table, and D and trimming were deduced from the DNA. Among about 140,000 clones, about four fifths were seen once, and the ten largest hold approximately 3.4%. J was trimmed by 5 bases and V by 4 bases; bases with no gene match: 5. The germline gives CDR1 SGHRS, CDR2 YFSETQ. CDR3 length: 13 amino acids. The sequence was collected from an older man who had recovered from COVID-19. Sequencing was carried out using peripheral blood. This sequence joins TRBV5-1 and TRBJ2-5, with TRBD1 identical over 7 bases. The CDR3 is CASSQDRWETQYF. The DNA of the CDR3 is TGCGCCAGCAGCCAGGACAGGTGGGAGACCCAGTACTTC. The entire variable domain, with the rest obtained from reference TRBV5-1 and TRBJ2-5, is as follows: KAGVTQTPRYLIKTRGQQVTLSCSPISGHRSVSWYQQTPGQGLQFLFEYFSETQRNKGNFPGRFSGRQFSNSRSEMNVSTLELGDSALYLCASSQDRWETQYFGPGTRLLVL.